Listed below are T cell receptor beta chains from one sample, sequenced in a study of OX40 agonist ivuxolimab in advanced cancers. Sequencing was performed with immunoSEQ multiplex PCR; in TCRdb, only in-frame clones are kept and a portion is missing. The profile shows fewer than 90,000 clones, about 91% of them singletons. Source: CD4+ or CD8+ T cells sorted from blood, taken in a trial of the OX40 agonist ivuxolimab. The source of these receptors is an adult with an advanced solid tumor such as melanoma, head and neck, liver or kidney cancer. The CDR3 runs from the conserved cysteine through the conserved F or W. Each record gives: clone size, J gene, V gene, D gene, CDR3 DNA, CDR3 protein. The D gene is left open where the match is weak. Rows give clone size only sometimes, using once, few, many, or a class for an expanded clone.

NA,TRBJ1-2,TRBV7-2,TRBD1,TGTGCCAGCAGCTTGAGGAACCCCGGGACAGGCTTTGGCTACACCTTC,CASSLRNPGTGFGYTF
NA,TRBJ2-3,TRBV18,NA,TGTGCCAGCTCACCGGGCCGCGCGTCAGATACGCAGTATTTT,CASSPGRASDTQYF
NA,TRBJ2-1,TRBV5-1,NA,TGCGCCAGCGGGCCGGGATCGATCTACAATGAGCAGTTCTTC,CASGPGSIYNEQFF
NA,TRBJ1-1,TRBV6-1,NA,TGTGCCAGCAGTGAATTTTACAGCATGGGGGAAGCTTTCTTT,CASSEFYSMGEAFF
NA,TRBJ1-5,TRBV4-1,NA,TGCGCCAGCAGCTTGTGGCAGGACTTTGGGAATCAGCCCCAGCATTTT,CASSLWQDFGNQPQHF
once,TRBJ1-1,TRBV4-1,NA,TGCGCCAGCAGCCAATTCCGGGAGGAAAAAGCTTTCTTT,CASSQFREEKAFF
NA,TRBJ2-5,TRBV5-6,NA,TGTGCCAGCAGCGCCAGGGAACCCGGGACCCAGTACTTC,CASSAREPGTQYF
NA,TRBJ2-7,TRBV7-8,NA,TGTGCCAGCAGCCATAGCCGAGGGGACGAGCAGTACTTC,CASSHSRGDEQYF
NA,TRBJ2-3,TRBV19,NA,TGTGCCAGTAGGTTAGCGTGGGGGGGCACAGATACGCAGTATTTT,CASRLAWGGTDTQYF
NA,TRBJ2-3,TRBV5-1,NA,TGCGCCAGCAGCTTGGAGGTCACAGATACGCAGTATTTT,CASSLEVTDTQYF
NA,TRBJ1-2,TRBV27,NA,TGTGCCACCGGGGGAGATGGTGGCTACACCTTC,CATGGDGGYTF
NA,TRBJ1-3,TRBV2,NA,TGTGCCAGCAGTCTTCAGGCCGTCGGTGGAAACACCATATATTTT,CASSLQAVGGNTIYF
NA,TRBJ2-2,TRBV18,NA,TGTGCCAGCTCACCGGACAGCTTTTTGGCCGGGGAGCTGTTTTTT,CASSPDSFLAGELFF
NA,TRBJ2-3,TRBV2,NA,TGTGCCAGCAGTGAAGTCCAGGGAGTAAGAGATACGCAGTATTTT,CASSEVQGVRDTQYF
NA,TRBJ1-6,TRBV18,NA,TGTGCCAGCTCCCTAACCGCAGGGGCGACGGAGAATTCACCCCTCCACTTT,CASSLTAGATENSPLHF
once,TRBJ2-2,TRBV5-1,TRBD1,TGCGCCAGCAGCTTGGCCCCAGGACAGGGTGGCACCGGGGAGCTGTTTTTT,CASSLAPGQGGTGELFF
NA,TRBJ2-3,TRBV27,TRBD1,TGTGCCAGCAGTTTAATACAGGGGGTTGGGGCAGATACGCAGTATTTT,CASSLIQGVGADTQYF
NA,TRBJ1-5,TRBV27,NA,TGTGCCAGCAGTTCCGGGTTTTGGGGGGGATATCGACAGCCCCAGCATTTT,CASSSGFWGGYRQPQHF
NA,TRBJ2-2,TRBV5-1,NA,TGCGCCAGCAGCTTGACGGCAAGAACCGGGGAGCTGTTTTTT,CASSLTARTGELFF
once,TRBJ2-1,TRBV29-1,NA,TGCAGCTCCGGGACTTTGGAAGATGAGCAGTTCTTC,CSSGTLEDEQFF
NA,TRBJ1-6,TRBV11-2,NA,TGTGCCAGCAGCCTGACCGGGATTAATTCACCCCTCCACTTT,CASSLTGINSPLHF
NA,TRBJ1-1,TRBV7-2,NA,TGTGCCAGCAGCTTAGAATGGAGCCGCACTGAAGCTTTCTTT,CASSLEWSRTEAFF
NA,TRBJ2-4,TRBV7-2,TRBD1,TGTGCCAGCAGCTTAGCAACCGGGACAGGGAAAAACATTCAGTACTTC,CASSLATGTGKNIQYF
NA,TRBJ1-1,TRBV6-5,NA,TGTGCCAGCACCCCCATGGGACCGAACACTGAAGCTTTCTTT,CASTPMGPNTEAFF
NA,TRBJ1-6,TRBV2,NA,TGTGCCAGCAGTGAAAGGCCCCCGGGGAATTCACCCCTCCACTTT,CASSERPPGNSPLHF
NA,TRBJ1-3,TRBV7-2,NA,TGTGCCAGCAGCCCACCCAGAGTCTCTGGAAACACCATATATTTT,CASSPPRVSGNTIYF
NA,TRBJ1-4,TRBV15,NA,TGTGCCACCAGCAGAGATTGGGGGAGAACTAATGAAAAACTGTTTTTT,CATSRDWGRTNEKLFF
NA,TRBJ2-3,TRBV5-1,NA,TGCGCCAGCAGCACCACAGATACGCAGTATTTT,CASSTTDTQYF
NA,TRBJ2-7,TRBV6-1,NA,TGTGCCAGCAGCGGGGCCGGGGTTCACGAGCAGTACTTC,CASSGAGVHEQYF
NA,TRBJ1-4,TRBV15,NA,TGTGCCACCAGCAGAGTGACACCAACTAATGAAAAACTGTTTTTT,CATSRVTPTNEKLFF
NA,TRBJ1-1,TRBV6-6,NA,TGTGCCAGCACCCGGACACCCAACACTGAAGCTTTCTTT,CASTRTPNTEAFF
NA,TRBJ1-1,TRBV18,TRBD1,TGTGCCAGCTCACCGACTGGACAGGGCATCGTGAACACTGAAGCTTTCTTT,CASSPTGQGIVNTEAFF
NA,TRBJ2-3,TRBV27,NA,TGTGCCAGCAGCTTACGGGTGGGTAGCGGAAGCACAGATACGCAGTATTTT,CASSLRVGSGSTDTQYF
NA,TRBJ1-4,TRBV30,NA,TGTGCCTGGACTGGCGGGGCGGCTAATGAAAAACTGTTTTTT,CAWTGGAANEKLFF
NA,TRBJ2-3,TRBV6-5,NA,TGTGCCAGCAGTTCGACCACAGATACGCAGTATTTT,CASSSTTDTQYF
NA,TRBJ2-3,TRBV5-1,NA,TGCGCCACGAGGGCAGGGCCCAACCCTCCAGATACGCAGTATTTT,CATRAGPNPPDTQYF
NA,TRBJ2-5,TRBV7-2,NA,TGTGCCAGCAGCTTAATCCCTCCGGGGCCTCAAGAGACCCAGTACTTC,CASSLIPPGPQETQYF
NA,TRBJ2-5,TRBV6-5,NA,TGTGCCAGCACCGCGACGGGGTTTGAGACCCAGTACTTC,CASTATGFETQYF
NA,TRBJ2-7,TRBV7-9,TRBD2,TGTGCCAGCAGCTTAGTGGTGCTAGCGGGGCACTACGAGCAGTACTTC,CASSLVVLAGHYEQYF
NA,TRBJ1-3,TRBV5-4,NA,TGTGCCAGCAGTGAGCCTGGAAACACCATATATTTT,CASSEPGNTIYF
NA,TRBJ1-1,TRBV6-6,NA,TGTGCCAGCAGTTTCAAGACTGGGAACACTGAAGCTTTCTTT,CASSFKTGNTEAFF
NA,TRBJ2-1,TRBV18,TRBD1,TGTGCCAGCTCACCACCTGTTACTGAAGTTGACAGGGGGCTGGATGAGCAGTTCTTC,CASSPPVTEVDRGLDEQFF
NA,TRBJ2-5,TRBV5-1,TRBD2,TGCGCCAGCAGCTTGGTCGGACTAGCGGGCGGCGCCCAGTACTTC,CASSLVGLAGGAQYF
NA,TRBJ2-1,TRBV2,NA,TGTGCCAGCAGTGCGAACGGGAGAGGTGAGCAGTTCTTC,CASSANGRGEQFF
NA,TRBJ1-1,TRBV5-4,NA,TGTGCCAGCAGACCGGGCTCCCACACGGACACTGAAGCTTTCTTT,CASRPGSHTDTEAFF
NA,TRBJ1-3,TRBV18,NA,TGTGCCAGCTCACCTGAACACGGAAACACCATATATTTT,CASSPEHGNTIYF